This T cell receptor beta chain was observed in a study of shared clonotypes between healthy human individuals. CD8 cells classed as naive were CD45RO-negative and positively selected for CCR7, excluding terminally differentiated effector memory CD45RA+ cells. The CDR3 extends over 14 amino acids. CDR1 and CDR2 (germline): SGHTA, FQGNSA. V shed 2 bases, J shed 7 bases, and the junction held 8 bases outside the gene matches. Libraries were prepared by immunoSEQ multiplex PCR; TCRdb keeps only in-frame clonotypes and omits some of them. The sample lists around 1.9 million clones; 85% to 95% were seen once. This clone is a singleton in its sample.

The sample was naive CD8+ T cells from PBMCs. The V and J genes are TRBV7-2 and TRBJ2-7, with TRBD2 matching over 7 bases. This TCR derives from a man aged 18 to 30 in good health. Some clones in this sample may be carry-over from other donors' samples. CDR3 sequence: CASSLPGPAGEQYF. The DNA of the CDR3 is TGTGCCAGCAGCTTACCCGGCCCAGCGGGGGAGCAGTACTTC.